This T cell receptor (beta chain) was documented in a study of cytomegalovirus exposure and HLA in healthy donors. Findings and caveats of the study: Near-uniform donor sequencing depth was presumed by presence/absence analyses.

With regard to this clone: Antigen unknown.

This CDR3 has 15 residues. With 3 bases removed from V and 0 bases from J, the gap between germline ends came to 6 bases. The germline V gene encodes CDR1 MRHNA and CDR2 SNTAGT. With 60 Vbeta and 13 Jbeta primers, the PCR was carried out. Measured with immunoSEQ multiplex PCR; TCRdb has only the in-frame clones, and not every one. Of tens of thousands of clones detected, 70% to 85% appear once; the ten largest clones hold about 5.7%. This rearrangement joins TRBV6-4 to TRBJ2-6; no clear D. Sequenced material: PBMCs. The clonotype originates from a young man in good health and CMV-seronegative. The DNA of the CDR3 is TGTGCCAGCAGTGAAGACAACTCTGGGGCCAACGTCCTGACTTTC. This sequence encodes CASSEDNSGANVLTF.